This T cell receptor beta chain was documented in a study of vaccination and CD4 T cells after COVID-19. For the study at large: Post-vaccine sample collection happened at a median of about ten weeks after dose two, ranging 14 to 241. General study results and limits: Looking at convalescent patients, a median around 86% of reactive clones were present only post-vaccination. Spike mono-reactivity was the property of 304 of 307 vaccine-specific clones in convalescent patients.

Sample treatment: approximately 9-day PBMC culture with coronavirus spike peptide pools or control peptides (ViraFEST assay). Gathered ahead of the COVID-19 pandemic (2011-2018) were the CD4+ T cells of the unexposed donor. Sequencing of cultured CD4+ T cell DNA used the Oncomine TCR Beta short-read assay. After culture, CD4+ T cells served as the source for genomic DNA extraction. TCRdb ran MiXCR on the PCR reads and lists one entry per CDR3 protein. The data contain approximately 7,100 distinct CDR3 sequences, around half of them seen just once; the ten biggest clones take up roughly 30%. The CDR3 sequence is 15 residues long. From germline, CDR1 is MNHNS and CDR2 SASEGT. With 6 bases removed from V and 7 bases from J, the gap between germline ends came to 21 bases. This clonotype was found once. As yet, its antigen is unknown.

The TCR sequence derives from a human donor in good health. The chain uses TRBV6-1 and TRBJ1-1, with D tentatively TRBD1 (5 bases). Sequencing was carried out using CD4+ T cells from blood, cultured in vitro. Here the CDR3 reads CASRKGTQGFGEAFF. The CDR3 DNA follows: TGTGCCAGCAGAAAAGGTACTCAGGGCTTCGGTGAAGCTTTCTTT.